The 18 T cell receptor beta chains reported below all come from one sample, sequenced in a study of T cell changes during pregnancy in multiple sclerosis. Repertoires were generated with immunoSEQ multiplex PCR, while TCRdb's copy carries only in-frame clones and drops some. The data contain fewer than 50,000 clones, roughly 89% of them singletons. The source material was CD4+ T cells from peripheral blood mononuclear cells, sampled in the first trimester of pregnancy. Source of these receptors: a female donor with multiple sclerosis, enrolled in a pregnancy study.

The V call is TRBV29-1, the J call TRBJ2-2; 11 bases map to TRBD1. The length of the CDR3 is 13 residues. After removal of 7 bases from V and 7 bases from J, the junction contained 5 bases not matched to a gene. Germline CDR1 is SQVTM and CDR2 is ANQGSEA. CDR3 sequence (DNA): TGCAGCGGCAGGACAGGGGGCGGCGGGGAGCTGTTTTTT. Its protein is CSGRTGGGGELFF.

The genes are TRBV5-1 and TRBJ2-5; maybe TRBD1 (6 bases). V lost 0 bases and J 4 bases, leaving 13 bases between the germline ends. The CDR3 has 15 residues. The V gene's germline CDR1 is SGHRS and CDR2 YFSETQ. DNA for the CDR3: TGCGCCAGCAGCTTGGCCGGCAGGGGCGGAGAGACCCAGTACTTC. This encodes CASSLAGRGGETQYF.

This chain links TRBV5-1 with TRBJ2-3, with 8 bases lining up with TRBD2. V lost 1 base, J lost 6 bases, and 4 bases stayed unmatched. Looked up from germline, CDR1 is SGHRS and CDR2 is YFSETQ. The CDR3 sequence is 14 residues long. CDR3 region: CASSLSAGEDTQYF. In DNA form, the CDR3 reads TGCGCCAGCAGCTTGTCAGCGGGAGAGGATACGCAGTATTTT.

The chain joins TRBV9 to TRBJ2-5; 9 bases map to TRBD1. Germline V gene sequence: CDR1 SGDLS, CDR2 YYNGEE. V lost 2 bases and J lost 1; bases outside the gene matches: 3. The CDR3 loop spans 15 amino acids. CDR3 in DNA: TGTGCCAGCAGCGTCCTACAGGGGGCCCAAGAGACCCAGTACTTC. The encoded protein is CASSVLQGAQETQYF.

This rearrangement joins TRBV6-5 to TRBJ2-5; no clear D gene. Trimming took off 5 bases at V and 4 bases at J, with 5 bases between the two ends. In germline, CDR1 is MNHEY, CDR2 SVGAGI. The CDR3 extends over 11 amino acids. The CDR3 DNA is TGTGCCAGCAGTGGGCGAGAGACCCAGTACTTC. It encodes CASSGRETQYF.

V is TRBV28 and J is TRBJ1-2; TRBD1 agrees at 10 bases. This CDR3 has 12 residues. Germline CDR1 and CDR2: MDHEN and SYDVKM. J was trimmed by 7 bases and V by 6 bases; bases with no gene match: 2. This chain's CDR3 is CASRTGGTGYTF. In DNA form, the CDR3 reads TGTGCCAGCAGGACAGGGGGCACTGGCTACACCTTC.

This sequence joins TRBV5-1 and TRBJ2-1, with 10 bases matching TRBD2. This CDR3 has 14 residues. With V trimmed by 1 base and J by 5 bases, 0 bases remained unmatched. CDR1 and CDR2 from the germline V gene are SGHRS and YFSETQ. DNA for the CDR3: TGCGCCAGCAGCTTGACTAGCGGGGACAATGAGCAGTTCTTC. It encodes CASSLTSGDNEQFF.

The table lists this clone with a few counts. The chain has TRBV19 and TRBJ2-2; maybe TRBD1 (6 bases). V gave up 7 bases and J gave up 2 bases, with 14 bases separating them. Germline assignment: CDR1 LNHDA and CDR2 SQIVND (reference sequence). CDR3 length: 15 amino acids. The CDR3 sequence is CASTLGTLNTGELFF. The CDR3 nucleotides are TGTGCCAGTACCCTAGGGACACTTAACACCGGGGAGCTGTTTTTT. Using reference TRBV19 and TRBJ2-2 for the parts outside the CDR3, the full variable domain is DGGITQSPKYLFRKEGQNVTLSCEQNLNHDAMYWYRQDPGQGLRLIYYSQIVNDFQKGDIAEGYSVSREKKESFPLTVTSAQKNPTAFYLCASTLGTLNTGELFFGEGSRLTVL.

The V call is TRBV19, the J call TRBJ2-3; 8 nucleotides agree with TRBD1. This CDR3 contains 18 residues. Losses at the gene ends were 2 bases for V and 1 base for J; bases not matched to a gene: 11. Germline-derived CDR1 and CDR2 are LNHDA and SQIVND (reference sequence). The CDR3 DNA reads as TGTGCCAGTAGTATAAAAAGTCGAGGCAGGGGGCGCACAGATACGCAGTATTTT. It encodes CASSIKSRGRGRTDTQYF.

V gene TRBV19 combines with J gene TRBJ2-3; the match to TRBD2 covers 7 bases. This CDR3 contains 15 residues. Germline values: CDR1 LNHDA, CDR2 SQIVND (reference sequence). V was pared by 0 bases and J by 5 bases, with 5 bases of the junction left unmatched. The CDR3 sequence is CASSIDPSGVDTQYF. For the CDR3, the DNA is TGTGCCAGTAGTATAGATCCCAGCGGGGTAGATACGCAGTATTTT.

The CDR3 nucleotides are TGTGCCAGCAGTCGGGGAGGGCCAGATACGCAGTATTTT. Its protein is CASSRGGPDTQYF. V is TRBV6-6 and J is TRBJ2-3, with TRBD2 matching over 7 bases. CDR1 is MNHNY and CDR2 is SVGAGI in the germline V gene (reference sequence). CDR3 size: 13 residues. Trimming cost V 5 bases and J 4 bases; bases outside gene matches: 3.

The chain carries TRBV6-6 and TRBJ2-5; tentatively, D is TRBD1 (5 bases). Germline assignment: CDR1 MNHNY and CDR2 SVGAGI (reference sequence). The CDR3 length is 13 residues. The V and J ends lost 8 bases and 2 bases respectively, with 12 bases between them. In nucleotides, the CDR3 is TGTGCCAGCTTAAAGGACACACAAGAGACCCAGTACTTC. It specifies CASLKDTQETQYF.

The chain combines TRBV7-8 with TRBJ2-1, with 8 bases lining up with TRBD2. This CDR3 contains 18 residues. J lost 0 bases, V lost 2 bases, and 9 bases had no gene match. Germline assignment: CDR1 SGHVS and CDR2 FQNEAQ. CDR3 sequence reads: CASSLMVGGVVSYNEQFF. In DNA, the CDR3 is TGTGCCAGCAGCTTAATGGTCGGGGGGGTTGTCTCCTACAATGAGCAGTTCTTC. Looking up the rest from reference TRBV7-8 and TRBJ2-1 gives the full variable domain: GAGVSQSPRYKVAKRGQDVALRCDPISGHVSLFWYQQALGQGPEFLTYFQNEAQLDKSGLPSDRFFAERPEGSVSTLKIQRTQQEDSAVYLCASSLMVGGVVSYNEQFFGPGTRLTVL.

The J gene is TRBJ1-1, the V gene TRBV18; D remains unclear. Germline V CDR1 and CDR2: KGHSH, LQKENI. The CDR3 consists of 15 residues. The germline V and J ends were trimmed by 2 bases and 0 bases, with 10 bases remaining between them. CDR3 bases: TGTGCCAGCTCACCAAGGCAGGACTTGAACACTGAAGCTTTCTTT. Translating it yields CASSPRQDLNTEAFF.

This chain links TRBV7-9 with TRBJ2-5; 7 nucleotides agree with TRBD1. J gave up 2 bases and V 5 bases, and 11 bases lay outside the gene matches. The CDR3 has 16 amino acids. In germline, CDR1 is SEHNR, CDR2 FQNEAQ (reference sequence). The CDR3 spells CASSPTGASLQETQYF. CDR3 bases: TGTGCCAGCAGCCCTACAGGGGCCAGCCTACAAGAGACCCAGTACTTC.

The chain has TRBV11-3 and TRBJ2-5; no definite D call. Germline CDR1 is SGHNT and CDR2 is YENEEA. The CDR3 loop spans 13 amino acids. The ends were cut back, 1 base at V and 7 bases at J, with 10 bases in the middle. DNA for the CDR3: TGTGCCAGCAGCTTAGGCCCAATCGGGACCCAGTACTTC. Translation gives CASSLGPIGTQYF. Based on the CDR3 plus reference TRBV11-3 and TRBJ2-5, the full variable domain is EAGVVQSPRYKIIEKKQPVAFWCNPISGHNTLYWYLQNLGQGPELLIRYENEEAVDDSQLPKDRFSAERLKGVDSTLKIQPAELGDSAVYLCASSLGPIGTQYFGPGTRLLVL.

V is TRBV5-1 and J is TRBJ2-1, with D possibly matching TRBD1 (6 bases). Trimming removed 0 bases at V and 2 bases at J, with 6 bases between. Germline loops: CDR1 SGHRS, CDR2 YFSETQ. This CDR3 is built from 14 residues. CDR3 coding DNA: TGCGCCAGCAGCTTGGGGGGGCCCTACAATGAGCAGTTCTTC. Translation: CASSLGGPYNEQFF.

The V gene is TRBV6-1, the J gene TRBJ1-5; D gene unclear. CDR1 is MNHNS and CDR2 is SASEGT in the germline V gene. The CDR3 length is 13 residues. V shed 3 bases and J shed 5 bases, with 8 bases lying between them. DNA of the CDR3: TGTGCCAGCAGTGACAGGCAGTATCAGCCCCAGCATTTT. It translates to CASSDRQYQPQHF.